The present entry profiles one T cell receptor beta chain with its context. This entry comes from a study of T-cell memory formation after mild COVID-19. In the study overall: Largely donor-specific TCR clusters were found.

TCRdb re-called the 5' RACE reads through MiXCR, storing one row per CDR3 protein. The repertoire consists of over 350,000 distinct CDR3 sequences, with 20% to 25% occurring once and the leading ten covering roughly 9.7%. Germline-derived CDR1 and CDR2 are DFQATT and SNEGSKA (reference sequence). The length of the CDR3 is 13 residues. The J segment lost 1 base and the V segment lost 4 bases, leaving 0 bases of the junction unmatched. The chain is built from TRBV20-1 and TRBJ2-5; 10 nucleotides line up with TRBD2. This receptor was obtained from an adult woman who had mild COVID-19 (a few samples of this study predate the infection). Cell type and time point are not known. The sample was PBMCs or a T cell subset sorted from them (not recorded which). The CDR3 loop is CSAKRGGQETQYF. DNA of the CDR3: TGCAGTGCTAAGCGGGGGGGCCAAGAGACCCAGTACTTC.